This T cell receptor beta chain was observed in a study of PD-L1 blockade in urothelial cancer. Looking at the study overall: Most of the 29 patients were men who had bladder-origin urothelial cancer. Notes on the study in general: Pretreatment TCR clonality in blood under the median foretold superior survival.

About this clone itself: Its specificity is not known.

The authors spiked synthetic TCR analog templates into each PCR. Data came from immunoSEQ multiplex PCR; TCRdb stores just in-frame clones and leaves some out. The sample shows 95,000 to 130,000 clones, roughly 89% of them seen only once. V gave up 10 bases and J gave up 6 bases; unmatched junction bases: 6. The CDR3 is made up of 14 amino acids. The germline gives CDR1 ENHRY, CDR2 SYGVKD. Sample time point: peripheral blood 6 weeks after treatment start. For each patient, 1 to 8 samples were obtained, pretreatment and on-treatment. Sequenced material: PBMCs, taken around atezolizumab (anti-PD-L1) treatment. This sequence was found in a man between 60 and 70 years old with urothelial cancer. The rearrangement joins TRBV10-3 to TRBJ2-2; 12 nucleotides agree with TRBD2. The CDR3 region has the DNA TGTGCCACGTCGACTAGCGGGAGCCCCGGGGAGCTGTTTTTT. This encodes CATSTSGSPGELFF.